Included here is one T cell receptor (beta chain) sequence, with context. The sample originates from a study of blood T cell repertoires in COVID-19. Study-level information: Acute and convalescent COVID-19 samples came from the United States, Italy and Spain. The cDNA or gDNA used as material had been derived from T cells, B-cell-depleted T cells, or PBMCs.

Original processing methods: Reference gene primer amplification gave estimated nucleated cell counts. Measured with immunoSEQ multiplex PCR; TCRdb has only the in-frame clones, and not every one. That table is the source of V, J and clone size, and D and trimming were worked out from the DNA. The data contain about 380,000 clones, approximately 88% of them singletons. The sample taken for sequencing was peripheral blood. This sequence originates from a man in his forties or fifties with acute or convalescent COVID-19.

CDR3 protein: CASSLGLAVTYNEQFF. Here the CDR3 DNA reads TGCGCCAGCAGCTTGGGACTAGCGGTGACCTACAATGAGCAGTTCTTC. This chain links TRBV5-1 with TRBJ2-1; 9 bases map to TRBD2. The CDR3 spans 16 residues. Unmatched junction bases numbered 3, after V lost 0 bases and J lost 2 bases. Per the germline V gene, CDR1 is SGHRS and CDR2 is YFSETQ.